This TCR beta chain was obtained from a study of PD-1 blockade in classical Hodgkin lymphoma. Study information: Patients received nivolumab 3 mg/kg intravenously every 2 weeks.

Documented time point: cycle 4 day 1 (C4D1), after more than five weeks of nivolumab. The patients all showed relapse after autologous stem cell transplantation, while their brentuximab vedotin exposure varied. Concerning this clone: The antigen is not known.

Study-wide points: By C4D1, diversity of CD4+ TCRs had risen significantly, whereas that of CD8+ TCRs had not. Newly diagnosed patients had baseline TCR diversity that was reportedly lower than that of healthy donors.

The data were produced by immunoSEQ multiplex PCR, yet TCRdb's version contains in-frame clones alone and is incomplete. Found here are under 60,000 clones, more than 75% of them singletons; the top ten hold approximately 7%. CDR1 is KGHSH and CDR2 is LQKENI in the germline V gene. CDR3 length equals 17 residues. V gave up 6 bases and J gave up 5 bases; unmatched junction bases: 13. The TCR sequence derives from a human donor with classical Hodgkin lymphoma. The chain uses TRBV18 and TRBJ2-3; 11 bases line up with TRBD2. The sequenced sample was peripheral blood mononuclear cells (PBMCs), obtained before the fourth cycle of nivolumab. The CDR3 DNA reads TGTGCCAGCTCGCCTCTAGCGGGAGGAAAGAGGGGAGATACGCAGTATTTT. This sequence encodes CASSPLAGGKRGDTQYF.